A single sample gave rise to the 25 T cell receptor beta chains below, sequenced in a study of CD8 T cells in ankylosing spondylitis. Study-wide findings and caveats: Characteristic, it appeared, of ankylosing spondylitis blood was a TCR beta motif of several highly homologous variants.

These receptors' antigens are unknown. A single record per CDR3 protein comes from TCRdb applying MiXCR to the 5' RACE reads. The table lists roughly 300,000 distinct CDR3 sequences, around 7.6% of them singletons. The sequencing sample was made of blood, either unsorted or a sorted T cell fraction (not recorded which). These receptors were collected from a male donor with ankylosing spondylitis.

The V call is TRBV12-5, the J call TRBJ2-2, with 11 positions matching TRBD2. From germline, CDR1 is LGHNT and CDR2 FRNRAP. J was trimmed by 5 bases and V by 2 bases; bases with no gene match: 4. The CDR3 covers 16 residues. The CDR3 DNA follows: TGTGCTAGTGGTTTGATGACTAGCGGGAAAACCGGGGAGCTGTTTTTT. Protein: CASGLMTSGKTGELFF.

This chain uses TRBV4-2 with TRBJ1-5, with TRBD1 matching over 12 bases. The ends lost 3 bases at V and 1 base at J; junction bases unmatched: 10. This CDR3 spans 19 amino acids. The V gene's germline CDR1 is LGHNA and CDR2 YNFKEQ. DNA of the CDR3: TGTGCCAGCAGCCAGAGGCTCTGGGGACAGGGGGCAAGCAATCAGCCCCAGCATTTT. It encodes CASSQRLWGQGASNQPQHF.

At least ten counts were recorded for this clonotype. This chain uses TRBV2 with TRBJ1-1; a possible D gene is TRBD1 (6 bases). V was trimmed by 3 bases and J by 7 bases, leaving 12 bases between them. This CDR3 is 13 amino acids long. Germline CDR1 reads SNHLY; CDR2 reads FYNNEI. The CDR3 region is CASSETGIGEAFF. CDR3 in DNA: TGTGCCAGCAGTGAGACAGGTATCGGTGAAGCTTTCTTT.

CDR3 loop: CASSSTGLSYEQYF. DNA of the CDR3: TGTGCCAGCAGCTCTACAGGCCTCTCCTACGAGCAGTACTTC. The chain combines TRBV7-8 with TRBJ2-7, with D perhaps TRBD1 (5 bases). The CDR3 has 14 amino acids. V gave up 4 bases and J gave up 0 bases, with 10 bases separating them. The germline V gene has CDR1 SGHVS and CDR2 FQNEAQ. The whole variable domain, filled in from reference TRBV7-8 and TRBJ2-7, reads GAGVSQSPRYKVAKRGQDVALRCDPISGHVSLFWYQQALGQGPEFLTYFQNEAQLDKSGLPSDRFFAERPEGSVSTLKIQRTQQEDSAVYLCASSSTGLSYEQYFGPGTRLTVT.

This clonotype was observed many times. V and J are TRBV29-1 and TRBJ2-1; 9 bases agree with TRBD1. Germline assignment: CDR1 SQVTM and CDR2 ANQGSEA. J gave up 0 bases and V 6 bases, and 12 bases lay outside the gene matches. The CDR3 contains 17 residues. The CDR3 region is CSVDGQGRSSSYNEQFF. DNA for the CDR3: TGCAGCGTCGATGGACAGGGGAGGAGTAGCTCCTACAATGAGCAGTTCTTC.

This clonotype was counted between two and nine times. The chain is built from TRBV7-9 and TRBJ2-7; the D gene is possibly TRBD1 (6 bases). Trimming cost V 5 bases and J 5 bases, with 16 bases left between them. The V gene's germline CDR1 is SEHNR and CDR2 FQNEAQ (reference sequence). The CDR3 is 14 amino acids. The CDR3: CASSPGSGANEQYF. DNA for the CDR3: TGTGCCAGCAGCCCCGGTTCAGGGGCGAACGAGCAGTACTTC.

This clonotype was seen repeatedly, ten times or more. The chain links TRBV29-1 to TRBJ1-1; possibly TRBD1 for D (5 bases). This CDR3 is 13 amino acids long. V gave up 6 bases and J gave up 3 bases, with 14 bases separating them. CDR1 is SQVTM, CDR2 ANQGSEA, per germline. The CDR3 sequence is CSVPGGGYTEAFF. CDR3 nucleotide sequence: TGCAGCGTCCCGGGGGGGGGGTACACTGAAGCTTTCTTT.

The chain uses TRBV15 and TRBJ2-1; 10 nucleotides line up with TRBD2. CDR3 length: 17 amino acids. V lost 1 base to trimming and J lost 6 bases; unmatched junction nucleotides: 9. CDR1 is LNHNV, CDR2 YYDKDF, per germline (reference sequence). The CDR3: CATSRGTSGRISNEQFF. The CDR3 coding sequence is TGTGCCACCAGCAGAGGGACTAGCGGCCGCATTTCCAATGAGCAGTTCTTC.

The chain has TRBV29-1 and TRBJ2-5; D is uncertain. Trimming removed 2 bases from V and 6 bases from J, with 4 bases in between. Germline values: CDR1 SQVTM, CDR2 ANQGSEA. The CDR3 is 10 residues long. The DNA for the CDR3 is TGCAGCGTTGAATCAAAGACCCAGTACTTC. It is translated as CSVESKTQYF.

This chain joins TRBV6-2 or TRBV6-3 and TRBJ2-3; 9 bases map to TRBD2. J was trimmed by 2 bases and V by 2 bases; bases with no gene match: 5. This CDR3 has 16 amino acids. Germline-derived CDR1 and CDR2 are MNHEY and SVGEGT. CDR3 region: CASSYLIAGATDTQYF. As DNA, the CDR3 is TGTGCCAGCAGTTACCTGATAGCGGGAGCCACAGATACGCAGTATTTT.

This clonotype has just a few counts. CDR3 DNA sequence: TGCAGCGTTGAACAGGTCGGGGCCAACGTCCTGACTTTC. Protein sequence: CSVEQVGANVLTF. The chain combines TRBV29-1 with TRBJ2-6; D uncertain. The CDR3 spans 13 residues. V gave up 2 bases and J gave up 4 bases, with 6 bases separating them. Germline V CDR1 and CDR2: SQVTM, ANQGSEA.

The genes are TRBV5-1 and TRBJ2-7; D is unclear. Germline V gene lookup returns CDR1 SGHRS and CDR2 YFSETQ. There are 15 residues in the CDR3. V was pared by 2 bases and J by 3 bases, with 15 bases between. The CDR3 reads CASSLGHSRNYEQYF. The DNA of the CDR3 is TGCGCCAGCAGCTTAGGCCACTCGCGGAACTACGAGCAGTACTTC.

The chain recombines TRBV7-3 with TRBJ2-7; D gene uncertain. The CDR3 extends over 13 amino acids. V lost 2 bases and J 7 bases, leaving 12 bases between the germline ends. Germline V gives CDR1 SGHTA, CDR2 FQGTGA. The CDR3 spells CASSLFPGREQYF. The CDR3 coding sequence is TGTGCCAGCAGCTTATTTCCCGGGCGGGAGCAGTACTTC.

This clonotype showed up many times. The CDR3 DNA is TGTGCCAGCAGGAATAACTTAAATGGAGGGTACTACGAGCAGTACTTC. Its translation: CASRNNLNGGYYEQYF. The chain couples TRBV28 to TRBJ2-7; tentatively, D is TRBD2 (6 bases). Germline CDR1 MDHEN, CDR2 SYDVKM. This CDR3 has 16 residues. Trimming took off 6 bases at V and 3 bases at J, with 21 bases between the two ends.

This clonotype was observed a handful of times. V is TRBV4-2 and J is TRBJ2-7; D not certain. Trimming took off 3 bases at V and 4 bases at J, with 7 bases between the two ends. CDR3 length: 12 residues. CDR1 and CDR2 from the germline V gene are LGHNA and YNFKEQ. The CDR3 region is CASSHSCYEQYF. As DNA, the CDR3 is TGTGCCAGCAGCCATAGTTGTTACGAGCAGTACTTC.

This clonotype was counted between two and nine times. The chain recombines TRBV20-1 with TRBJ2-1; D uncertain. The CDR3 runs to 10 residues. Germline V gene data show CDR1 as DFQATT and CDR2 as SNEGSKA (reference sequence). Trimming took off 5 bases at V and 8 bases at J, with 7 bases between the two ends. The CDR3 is CSAVGHEQFF. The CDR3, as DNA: TGCAGTGCTGTAGGTCATGAGCAGTTCTTC.

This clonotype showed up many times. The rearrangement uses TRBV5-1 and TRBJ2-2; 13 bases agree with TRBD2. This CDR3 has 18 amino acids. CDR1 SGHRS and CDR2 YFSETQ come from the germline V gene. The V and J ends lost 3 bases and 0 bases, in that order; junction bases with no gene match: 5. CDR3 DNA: TGCGCCAGCAGCTATACCGGGACTAGCGGGGCGAACACCGGGGAGCTGTTTTTT. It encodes CASSYTGTSGANTGELFF.

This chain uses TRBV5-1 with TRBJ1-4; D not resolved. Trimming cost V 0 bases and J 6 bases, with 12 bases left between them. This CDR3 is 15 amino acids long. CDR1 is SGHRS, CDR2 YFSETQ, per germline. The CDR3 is CASSLGESVYEKLFF. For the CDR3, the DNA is TGCGCCAGCAGCTTGGGGGAATCAGTCTATGAAAAACTGTTTTTT.

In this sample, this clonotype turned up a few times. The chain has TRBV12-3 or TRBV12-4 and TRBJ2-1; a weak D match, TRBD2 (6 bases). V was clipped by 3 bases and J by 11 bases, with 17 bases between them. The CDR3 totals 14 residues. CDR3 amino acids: CASSFRIAAQKQFF. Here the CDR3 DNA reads TGTGCCAGCAGTTTCCGGATAGCGGCCCAAAAGCAGTTCTTC.

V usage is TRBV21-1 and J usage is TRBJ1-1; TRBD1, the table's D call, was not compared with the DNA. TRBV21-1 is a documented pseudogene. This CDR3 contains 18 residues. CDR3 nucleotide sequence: TGTGCCAGCAGCAAACTGGTAAACTCGTCGGGGGCGGACACTGAAGCTTTCTTT. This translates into CASSKLVNSSGADTEAFF.

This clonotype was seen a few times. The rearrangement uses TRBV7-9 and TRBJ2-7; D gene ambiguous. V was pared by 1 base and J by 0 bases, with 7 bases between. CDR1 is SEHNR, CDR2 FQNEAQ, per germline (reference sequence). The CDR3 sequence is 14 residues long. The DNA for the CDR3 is TGTGCCAGCAGCTTAGTGGACCACTCCTACGAGCAGTACTTC. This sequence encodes CASSLVDHSYEQYF.

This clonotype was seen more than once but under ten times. The CDR3 bases are TGTGCCAGCAGACGGGGAAGTGATTCACCCCTCCACTTT. Translation: CASRRGSDSPLHF. The chain combines TRBV6-1 with TRBJ1-6; unclear D gene. The CDR3 is 13 amino acids. Trimming took off 6 bases at V and 8 bases at J, with 11 bases between the two ends. From germline, CDR1 is MNHNS and CDR2 SASEGT.

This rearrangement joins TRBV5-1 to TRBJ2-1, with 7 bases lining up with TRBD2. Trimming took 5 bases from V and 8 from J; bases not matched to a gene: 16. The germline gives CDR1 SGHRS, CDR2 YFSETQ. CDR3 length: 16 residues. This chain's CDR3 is CASRPSWGEGGDEQFF. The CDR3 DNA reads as TGCGCCAGCAGACCTAGCTGGGGGGAGGGTGGAGATGAGCAGTTCTTC.

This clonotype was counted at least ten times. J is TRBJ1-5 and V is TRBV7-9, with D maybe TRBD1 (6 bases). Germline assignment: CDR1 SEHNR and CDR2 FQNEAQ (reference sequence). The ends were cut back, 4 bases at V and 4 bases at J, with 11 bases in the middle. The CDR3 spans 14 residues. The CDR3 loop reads CASSWDTLNQPQHF. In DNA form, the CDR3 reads TGTGCCAGCAGCTGGGACACTTTGAATCAGCCCCAGCATTTT.

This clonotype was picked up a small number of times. DNA of the CDR3: TGTGCCAGCAGCTTCGGGGGAGAGGGGTCACCCCTCCACTTT. Its translation is CASSFGGEGSPLHF. The V call is TRBV5-5, the J call TRBJ1-6; a possible D gene is TRBD1 (5 bases). Trimming took 2 bases from V and 10 from J, leaving 13 bases between them. Germline CDR1 and CDR2: SGHKS and YYEKEE (reference sequence). The CDR3 is 14 amino acids.